The clone carrying this T cell receptor beta chain came up a few times. What it recognizes is unknown. It was with a sample-barcoded 5' primer and a J-beta primer mix that a second PCR of roughly 7 to 12 cycles was run. MiXCR, applied by TCRdb to the 5' RACE reads, yields one record per CDR3 protein. The sample holds some 1.6 million distinct CDR3 sequences, about 31% seen once. Ranging in age from about 6 to 95, the donors were healthy Caucasian individuals from Russia. Collection of ten milliliters of peripheral blood was performed for each donor. From germline, CDR1 is SEHNR and CDR2 FQNEAQ (reference sequence). V was shortened by 1 base and J by 2 bases, with 17 bases between the two germline ends. The CDR3 covers 17 residues. The sample comes from a study of blood T cells in healthy people across ages. General study results and limits: Expanded clonotype changes were possibly confounded by unknown donor CMV status. Per-million-T-cell TCR beta diversity fell roughly linearly with age.

V and J are TRBV7-9 and TRBJ2-5; tentatively, D is TRBD2 (5 bases). The source is a woman aged 25 to 39 in good health. Sequencing was performed on blood. The CDR3 DNA reads TGTGCCAGCAGCTTAGGGGTCGGGGAGCCAGCTCAAGAGACCCAGTACTTC. It codes for CASSLGVGEPAQETQYF. Combining the CDR3 with reference TRBV7-9 and TRBJ2-5 gives the whole variable domain DTGVSQNPRHKITKRGQNVTFRCDPISEHNRLYWYRQTLGQGPEFLTYFQNEAQLEKSRLLSDRFSAERPKGSFSTLEIQRTEQGDSAMYLCASSLGVGEPAQETQYFGPGTRLLVL.